This TCR beta chain was captured by sequencing in a study of cytomegalovirus exposure and HLA in healthy donors. Study context: Unique TCR beta sequences numbering 117 million came from around 180 million T cells in an earlier analysis.

With 60 Vbeta and 13 Jbeta primers, the PCR was carried out. Clones were read by immunoSEQ multiplex PCR, and TCRdb kept only the in-frame ones, dropping some. The data contain 90,000 to 110,000 clones, less than 85% of them singletons. V was clipped by 4 bases and J by 5 bases, with 5 bases between them. Per the germline V gene, CDR1 is SGHNT and CDR2 is YENEEA. The CDR3 is made up of 11 amino acids. Comment on this clone: What it recognizes is unknown.

Study-level points and caveats: The study found most TCR sequences rare, yet found some public TCRs in many donors. The presence/absence work took it that sequencing depth was about the same across donors.

This TCR derives from a man between 35 and 55 years old in good health and CMV-seropositive. V gene TRBV11-3 combines with J gene TRBJ2-5; the D is unclear. Sequencing used PBMCs. CDR3 loop: CASSSSETQYF. In DNA form, the CDR3 reads TGTGCCAGCAGCTCGAGTGAGACCCAGTACTTC.